This is a list of T cell receptor beta chains from one sample in a study of T cell responses to AZD1222 COVID-19 vaccine. Produced via immunoSEQ multiplex PCR; TCRdb's table is partial and in-frame only. The sample holds about 120,000 clones, about 88% seen once. Sequenced material: peripheral blood, taken 28 days after the second AZD1222 dose. Receptors originate from an adult who received the AZD1222 COVID-19 vaccine. Each CDR3 is given with its conserved first and last residue. Each record gives: clone size, D gene, J gene, V gene, CDR3 DNA, CDR3 protein. The D gene is left open where the match is weak. Clone size is stated in some rows and not others, as once, few, many or a class when expanded.

>.|.|TRBJ1-1|TRBV30
TGTGCCTGGAGGCCGGGACAAATGAACACTGAAGCTTTCTTT
CAWRPGQMNTEAFF
>.|TRBD1|TRBJ2-2|TRBV2
TGTGCCAGCAGACACGGGACAGGGGAGGCCGGGGAGCTGTTTTTT
CASRHGTGEAGELFF
>.|TRBD1|TRBJ1-5|TRBV27
TGTGCCAGCAGTTGGGGGACAGGAGGCAATCAGCCCCAGCATTTT
CASSWGTGGNQPQHF
>few|TRBD2|TRBJ2-1|TRBV18
TGTGCCAGCTCACCACCTGGGGGGGAATACAATGAGCAGTTCTTC
CASSPPGGEYNEQFF
>.|.|TRBJ2-1|TRBV28
TGTGCCAGCAAGACGAGAGGAGGGGGATTTTTATATGAGCAGTTCTTC
CASKTRGGGFLYEQFF
>.|.|TRBJ1-2|TRBV27
TGTGCCAGCAGTTTATCTAGGACAACTTATGGCTACACCTTC
CASSLSRTTYGYTF
>once|.|TRBJ2-3|TRBV9
TGTGCCAGCAGCCGCGCCGGCACAGATACGCAGTATTTT
CASSRAGTDTQYF
>.|TRBD2|TRBJ2-1|TRBV7-8
TGTGCCAGCAGCCCAAACCCGGGACTAGCGGGAGTGGGCTCCTACAATGAGCAGTTCTTC
CASSPNPGLAGVGSYNEQFF
>few|.|TRBJ2-5|TRBV4-2
TGTGCCAGCAGCCAACGGGACTCCAAAGGGGAGACCCAGTACTTC
CASSQRDSKGETQYF
>.|.|TRBJ1-6|TRBV7-9
TGTGCCAGCAGCCCTAATAATTCACCCCTCCACTTT
CASSPNNSPLHF